This T cell receptor (beta chain) was identified in a study of breast tumors, draining lymph nodes, adjacent tissues. Axillary draining lymph nodes of breast cancer patients supplied the node samples. Losses at the gene ends were 3 bases for V and 7 bases for J; bases not matched to a gene: 2. Germline CDR1 and CDR2: MGHRA and YSYEKL. CDR3 length equals 14 residues. TCRdb re-called the multiplex PCR reads with MiXCR, one entry per CDR3 protein. Of 150,000 to 250,000 distinct CDR3 sequences in the sample, approximately 30% are singletons; the top ten hold over 4%. The table lists this clonotype with many counts.

The sequenced sample was axillary lymph node tissue. The source of this sequence is a female donor with breast cancer. Some clones in this sample may be carry-over from other donors' samples. This sequence joins TRBV4-1 and TRBJ2-1; TRBD1 aligns across 11 bases. This CDR3 is CASSQGTGGNEQFF. DNA of the CDR3: TGCGCCAGCAGCCAGGGGACAGGGGGGAATGAGCAGTTCTTC.